These 11 T cell receptor beta chains were sequenced from one sample in a study of CD8 T cells in Susac syndrome. With random hexamers, roughly 0.45 to 1 ug RNA was reverse transcribed. TCRdb re-derived calls from the immunoSEQ multiplex PCR reads in MiXCR, one entry per CDR3 protein. This table has approximately 160,000 distinct CDR3 sequences, about 93% appearing once. Sequenced material: CD4+ T cells from PBMCs. These receptors came from a human donor with multiple sclerosis.

The J gene is TRBJ2-2, the V gene TRBV9; D uncertain. V lost 2 bases and J lost 1, with 12 bases in between. This CDR3 contains 16 residues. The germline V gene encodes CDR1 SGDLS and CDR2 YYNGEE. Here the CDR3 reads CASSVKLDGNTGELFF. The CDR3 region has the DNA TGTGCCAGCAGCGTTAAGCTGGACGGGAACACCGGGGAGCTGTTTTTT.

The J gene is TRBJ2-1, the V gene TRBV5-1; D is tentatively TRBD1 or TRBD2 (5 bases each). This CDR3 region has 16 residues. CDR1 and CDR2 from the germline V gene are SGHRS and YFSETQ. The V end lost 3 bases, the J end lost 8 bases, and 21 bases lay between the germline ends. DNA of the CDR3: TGCGCCAGCAGCTCAACGAGCTATGGGGGTGGGGATGAGCAGTTCTTC. Its translation: CASSSTSYGGGDEQFF.

The chain recombines TRBV20-1 with TRBJ2-5; D call uncertain. Germline V lookup: CDR1 DFQATT, CDR2 SNEGSKA (reference sequence). The germline V and J ends were trimmed by 3 bases and 4 bases, with 6 bases remaining between them. The CDR3 has 11 residues. CDR3 sequence: CSARGRETQYF. As DNA, the CDR3 is TGCAGTGCTAGGGGCAGAGAGACCCAGTACTTC.

The V and J genes are TRBV9 and TRBJ1-4; tentative D call: TRBD1 (6 bases). This CDR3 has 14 residues. Germline values: CDR1 SGDLS, CDR2 YYNGEE. V lost 0 bases and J lost 8, with 11 bases in between. CDR3 sequence: CASSVGGAEEKLFF. CDR3 DNA sequence: TGTGCCAGCAGCGTAGGGGGGGCGGAGGAAAAACTGTTTTTT.

The chain carries TRBV30 and TRBJ2-1; TRBD2 agrees at 12 bases. The germline CDR1 and CDR2 sequences are GTSNPN and SVGIG (reference sequence). The CDR3 has 16 amino acids. The V gene end was trimmed by 0 bases and the J gene end by 6 bases; junction bases not matched to a gene: 6. The CDR3 coding sequence is TGTGCCTGGAGTGTACAACGGACTAGCGGGACCAATGAGCAGTTCTTC. Its protein product is CAWSVQRTSGTNEQFF. Together with reference TRBV30 and TRBJ2-1, the CDR3 gives the full variable domain: SQTIHQWPATLVQPVGSPLSLECTVEGTSNPNLYWYRQAAGRGLQLLFYSVGIGQISSEVPQNLSASRPQDRQFILSSKKLLLSDSGFYLCAWSVQRTSGTNEQFFGPGTRLTVL.

To note about this clonotype: The junction departs from the called germline gene at one end, perhaps through a read error. In DNA form, the CDR3 reads TGTGCCAGCAGCTCGGGACAGATAAAAGAAACCCAGTACTTC. Translating it yields CASSSGQIKETQYF. This sequence joins TRBV5-4 and TRBJ2-5; TRBD1 agrees at 7 bases. CDR3 length equals 14 residues. Germline V gene data show CDR1 as SGHNT and CDR2 as YYREEE (reference sequence).

This clonotype was picked up one time. The chain combines TRBV4-1 with TRBJ2-5; the D call may be TRBD1 or TRBD2 (5 bases each). The V and J ends lost 3 bases and 5 bases respectively, with 16 bases between them. Germline V gives CDR1 MGHRA, CDR2 YSYEKL. The CDR3 contains 15 residues. The CDR3 region has the DNA TGCGCCAGCAGCCAGTATGGGACCCTCCCGGAGACCCAGTACTTC. The encoded protein is CASSQYGTLPETQYF.

The J gene is TRBJ2-1, the V gene TRBV19; 14 nucleotides match TRBD2. V lost 6 bases, J lost 5 bases, and 3 bases stayed unmatched. Germline CDR1 reads LNHDA; CDR2 reads SQIVND (reference sequence). This CDR3 is built from 15 residues. CDR3 sequence (DNA): TGTGCCAGTAGGAAGACTAGCGGGGGGGACAATGAGCAGTTCTTC. It translates to CASRKTSGGDNEQFF.

The V call is TRBV7-9, the J call TRBJ2-2; D gene uncertain. Germline assignment: CDR1 SEHNR and CDR2 FQNEAQ (reference sequence). Trimming left V 1 base short and J 9 bases short, with 21 bases between. The length of the CDR3 is 17 residues. CDR3 nucleotide sequence: TGTGCCAGCAGCTTAGTGGTCGCAGGAGCTGCCGGGCGGGAGCTGTTTTTT. Protein sequence: CASSLVVAGAAGRELFF.

The chain carries TRBV5-1 and TRBJ2-6; D possibly corresponds to TRBD1 (5 bases). Germline CDR1 and CDR2: SGHRS and YFSETQ. The CDR3 consists of 19 residues. V was clipped by 8 bases and J by 4 bases, with 28 bases between them. The CDR3 region has the DNA TGCGCCAGTGGATCCACCACCCTTTGGGTTAACAGGGGGGCCAACGTCCTGACTTTC. This encodes CASGSTTLWVNRGANVLTF. The whole variable domain, filled in from reference TRBV5-1 and TRBJ2-6, reads KAGVTQTPRYLIKTRGQQVTLSCSPISGHRSVSWYQQTPGQGLQFLFEYFSETQRNKGNFPGRFSGRQFSNSRSEMNVSTLELGDSALYLCASGSTTLWVNRGANVLTFGAGSRLTVL.

V usage is TRBV4-3 and J usage is TRBJ2-3; 9 bases fit TRBD2. CDR3 length: 18 amino acids. V lost 0 bases and J lost 2; bases outside the gene matches: 9. The germline V gene encodes CDR1 LGHNA and CDR2 YSLEER. CDR3 nucleotides: TGCGCCAGCAGCCAAGATTTAGCGGCGGGAGGGTACACAGATACGCAGTATTTT. Its translation is CASSQDLAAGGYTDTQYF.